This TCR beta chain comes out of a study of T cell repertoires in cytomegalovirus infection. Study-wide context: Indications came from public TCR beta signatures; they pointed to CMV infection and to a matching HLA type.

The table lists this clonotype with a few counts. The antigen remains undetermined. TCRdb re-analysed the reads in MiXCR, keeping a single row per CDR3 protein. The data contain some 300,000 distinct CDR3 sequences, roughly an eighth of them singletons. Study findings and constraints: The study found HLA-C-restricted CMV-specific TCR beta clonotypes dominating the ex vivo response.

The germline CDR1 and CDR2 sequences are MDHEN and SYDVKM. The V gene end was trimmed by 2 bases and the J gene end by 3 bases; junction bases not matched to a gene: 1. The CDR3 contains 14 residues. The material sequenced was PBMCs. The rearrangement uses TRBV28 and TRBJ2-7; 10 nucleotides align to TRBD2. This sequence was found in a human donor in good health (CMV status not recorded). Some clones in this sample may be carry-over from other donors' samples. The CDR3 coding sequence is TGTGCCAGCAGTTTAGGACTAGCGGACTACGAGCAGTACTTC. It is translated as CASSLGLADYEQYF.